This is a list of T cell receptor beta chains from one sample in a study of post-analysis software for immune sequencing data. TCRdb analysed the PCR reads with MiXCR anew, one entry per CDR3 protein. The sample lists hundreds of thousands of distinct CDR3 sequences; 55% to 70% were seen once. Sequencing used blood. The receptor set was obtained from a girl aged 2-15 years with multiple sclerosis. CDR3s leave out the opening cysteine and the closing phenylalanine or tryptophan. The order of the fields is J gene, V gene, CDR3 protein.

>TRBJ2-1|TRBV11-2
ASSSQDAYNEQF
>TRBJ2-1|TRBV12-3/TRBV12-4
ASSHGLAGGNYNEQF
>TRBJ2-1|TRBV2
ASTKGGAVDIDEQF
>TRBJ1-2|TRBV6-1
ASSERTRLLYGYT
>TRBJ2-1|TRBV20-1
SARDGGPEEF
>TRBJ2-7|TRBV20-1
SARDIVGISDEQY
>TRBJ2-4|TRBV6-2/TRBV6-3
ASSSTNIQY
>TRBJ2-1|TRBV5-1
ASRNLAGARYNEQF
>TRBJ2-7|TRBV11-2
ASSLDGTLTYEQY
>TRBJ2-1|TRBV5-8
ASSLRRGPLNEQF
>TRBJ2-1|TRBV12-3/TRBV12-4
ASSLGWDRAYNEQF
>TRBJ2-5|TRBV7-9
ASSPVRSRETQY
>TRBJ1-2|TRBV4-1
ASSLGGSRGYT
>TRBJ2-5|TRBV29-1
NVEGYQETQY
>TRBJ2-7|TRBV20-1
SARAPWQTYEQY
>TRBJ2-3|TRBV10-3
AITSGIASTDTQY
>TRBJ2-3|TRBV6-6
AIAGQGISDTQY
>TRBJ2-1|TRBV10-1
ASSERGLAGNNEQF
>TRBJ2-7|TRBV12-3/TRBV12-4
ASSQLGYEQY
>TRBJ1-1|TRBV29-1
SVVGAEAF
>TRBJ1-6|TRBV4-2
ASSQGRSGTPYLPLH
>TRBJ2-5|TRBV12-3/TRBV12-4
ASPSLGFQETQY
>TRBJ1-1|TRBV7-9
ASIRTGGRNTEAF
>TRBJ2-1|TRBV20-1
SARVAGGGTYNEQF
>TRBJ2-5|TRBV18
ASSPPTRGKRETQY
>TRBJ2-6|TRBV12-3/TRBV12-4
ASSFRRSGANVLT
>TRBJ2-7|TRBV6-5
ASSYSTRGDEQY
>TRBJ1-2|TRBV12-3/TRBV12-4
ASSFGQAPYGYT
>TRBJ2-1|TRBV7-3
ASSLVLGLGSYNEQF
>TRBJ1-5|TRBV20-1
SASSGLGSNQPQH
>TRBJ2-3|TRBV4-3
ASSQDRGAPTDTQY
>TRBJ2-7|TRBV9
ASSLAGSVYEQY
>TRBJ2-1|TRBV2
ASLFTGGRGNEQF
>TRBJ2-1|TRBV10-3
TIKGTSDEQF
>TRBJ2-1|TRBV20-1
SARAVAGGNDNEQF